The present T cell receptor beta chain was sequenced within a study of T cell responses to AZD1222 COVID-19 vaccine. Study findings and constraints: Most donors were white British and more were female, and clonal diversity was possibly underestimated. The CD4 TCRs associated with vaccination extended across spike and predominated at 160-218 and 743-854.

Some clones are missing from TCRdb's copy, which holds only in-frame ones; the method was immunoSEQ multiplex PCR. The profile covers about 90,000 clones, with around 90% appearing a single time and around 5% taken by the ten largest. Germline V CDR1 and CDR2: SGHTA, FQGTGA. CDR3 length: 16 residues. J gave up 1 base and V 4 bases, and 2 bases lay outside the gene matches. With regard to this clone: Its antigen is unidentified.

This receptor was identified in an adult in good health. This rearrangement joins TRBV7-3 to TRBJ2-2, with TRBD2 matching over 11 bases. Source: peripheral blood, taken on day 0 of MenACWY control vaccination. The CDR3 reads CASSSLAGGNTGELFF. The CDR3 nucleotides read TGTGCCAGCAGCTCTCTAGCGGGAGGGAACACCGGGGAGCTGTTTTTT.